The 26 T cell receptor beta chains below were found in one sample sequenced in a study of blood T cell repertoires in COVID-19. The protocol was immunoSEQ multiplex PCR, while the TCRdb copy is restricted to in-frame clones and leaves out a portion. The top ten hold 3% to 4% of the sample, which has fewer than 400,000 clones, 85% seen once. The sequenced material came from peripheral blood. The source of these receptors is a woman under 30 with acute or convalescent COVID-19.

This chain connects TRBV3-1 (or the pseudogene TRBV3-2) to TRBJ2-1; 9 nucleotides match TRBD2. The CDR3 is made up of 16 amino acids. Germline V CDR1 and CDR2: LGHDT, YNNKEL (reference sequence). V lost 4 bases, J lost 3 bases, and 7 bases stayed unmatched. In DNA form, the CDR3 reads TGTGCCAGCAGCCCGACCGGGACTAGCTTCTACAATGAGCAGTTCTTC. Translating it yields CASSPTGTSFYNEQFF.

The chain is built from TRBV24-1 and TRBJ2-2; 9 positions agree with TRBD2. This CDR3 comprises 16 residues. Trimming at V came to 2 bases and at J to 5 bases, leaving 5 bases not matched to a gene. Germline CDR1 reads KGHDR; CDR2 reads SFDVKD. CDR3 sequence: CATSDYGGRVTGELFF. The CDR3, as DNA: TGTGCCACCAGTGATTACGGCGGGAGGGTAACCGGGGAGCTGTTTTTT.

This rearrangement joins TRBV19 to TRBJ1-5; no definite D call. With 1 base removed from V and 4 bases from J, the gap between germline ends came to 8 bases. CDR3 length: 14 amino acids. The germline gives CDR1 LNHDA, CDR2 SQIVND (reference sequence). The CDR3 nucleotides are TGTGCCAGTAGTATAGGCGGTACTAATCAGCCCCAGCATTTT. It specifies CASSIGGTNQPQHF.

The chain recombines TRBV7-3 with TRBJ1-2; 9 bases map to TRBD1. The CDR3 has 16 amino acids. V lost 4 bases, J lost 8 bases, and 14 bases stayed unmatched. CDR1 and CDR2 (germline): SGHTA, FQGTGA. The chain's CDR3 is CASSSSAGTGMGGYTF. In DNA form, the CDR3 reads TGTGCCAGCAGCTCATCTGCCGGGACAGGGATGGGCGGCTACACCTTC.

V usage is TRBV5-4 and J usage is TRBJ1-2, with D possibly matching TRBD1 (6 bases). From germline, CDR1 is SGHNT and CDR2 YYREEE (reference sequence). This CDR3 contains 15 residues. Trimming pared 0 bases from V and 3 bases from J, leaving 12 bases between. The CDR3 DNA reads as TGTGCCAGCAGCTTGGTACGAGGGGGAGACTATGGCTACACCTTC. This encodes CASSLVRGGDYGYTF. Variable domain in full (rest from reference TRBV5-4 and TRBJ1-2): ETGVTQSPTHLIKTRGQQVTLRCSSQSGHNTVSWYQQALGQGPQFIFQYYREEENGRGNFPPRFSGLQFPNYSSELNVNALELDDSALYLCASSLVRGGDYGYTFGSGTRLTVV.

The J gene is TRBJ1-1, the V gene TRBV6-1, with a weak D call TRBD1 (5 bases). Trimming removed 0 bases at V and 4 bases at J, with 18 bases between. Germline CDR1 MNHNS, CDR2 SASEGT. The CDR3 has 17 amino acids. DNA for the CDR3: TGTGCCAGCAGTGAAGCGGGTATACAGGATTGGGGCACTGAAGCTTTCTTT. It codes for CASSEAGIQDWGTEAFF.

This clone has just one count. V gene TRBV7-2 combines with J gene TRBJ2-4, with a tentative D call TRBD2 (5 bases). Germline CDR1 SGHTA, CDR2 FQGNSA. With 0 bases removed from V and 12 bases from J, the gap between germline ends came to 15 bases. The CDR3 length is 14 residues. DNA for the CDR3: TGTGCCAGCAGCTTAGCCATCACTAGTAGGGATCAGTACTTC. This gives the protein CASSLAITSRDQYF. Full variable domain (rest looked up from reference TRBV7-2 and TRBJ2-4): GAGVSQSPSNKVTEKGKDVELRCDPISGHTALYWYRQSLGQGLEFLIYFQGNSAPDKSGLPSDRFSAERTGGSVSTLTIQRTQQEDSAVYLCASSLAITSRDQYFGAGTRLSVL.

The rearrangement uses TRBV19 and TRBJ1-3; possibly TRBD1 for D (6 bases). Germline lookup yields CDR1 LNHDA and CDR2 SQIVND (reference sequence). Trimming removed 3 bases from V and 4 bases from J, with 13 bases in between. The CDR3 runs 15 residues. CDR3 nucleotide sequence: TGTGCCAGTAGTATCTCCCAGGGGAGCGGAAACACCATATATTTT. Translation gives CASSISQGSGNTIYF.

The chain uses TRBV9 and TRBJ2-2; 8 nucleotides match TRBD2. The trim removed 4 bases at V and 5 bases at J, leaving 10 bases unmatched. This CDR3 is 16 amino acids long. Germline V CDR1 and CDR2: SGDLS, YYNGEE. CDR3 sequence reads: CASSPPGGPGTGELFF. As DNA, the CDR3 is TGTGCCAGCAGCCCACCGGGAGGGCCTGGTACCGGGGAGCTGTTTTTT.

The rearrangement uses TRBV6-5 and TRBJ1-6, with D perhaps TRBD1 (5 bases). Looked up from germline, CDR1 is MNHEY and CDR2 is SVGAGI. With 10 bases removed from V and 6 bases from J, the gap between germline ends came to 16 bases. This CDR3 is 14 amino acids long. CDR3 region: CAIPPRGGNSPLHF. In nucleotides, the CDR3 is TGTGCCATCCCCCCAAGGGGAGGTAATTCACCCCTCCACTTT.

This clone has only a few counts. V usage is TRBV7-9 and J usage is TRBJ2-2; TRBD2 matches 9 bases. The CDR3 runs 15 residues. V lost 0 bases to trimming and J lost 7 bases; unmatched junction nucleotides: 3. Germline CDR1 and CDR2: SEHNR and FQNEAQ (reference sequence). CDR3 protein: CASSLATSGGGELFF. DNA for the CDR3: TGTGCCAGCAGCTTAGCGACTAGCGGCGGCGGGGAGCTGTTTTTT.

The chain couples TRBV27 to TRBJ2-7; TRBD2 aligns across 7 bases. The CDR3 consists of 15 residues. V shed 6 bases and J 4 bases; nucleotides not matched to a gene: 12. The germline gives CDR1 MNHEY, CDR2 SMNVEV (reference sequence). CDR3 bases: TGTGCCAGCAGCCTAAAGACTAGCCTCGTGTACGAGCAGTACTTC. The encoded protein is CASSLKTSLVYEQYF.

CDR3: CASRLQGIPYNEQFF. CDR3 DNA: TGTGCCAGTAGACTACAGGGGATCCCCTACAATGAGCAGTTCTTC. The J gene is TRBJ2-1, the V gene TRBV19; 7 nucleotides line up with TRBD1. Trimming cost V 6 bases and J 2 bases; bases outside gene matches: 7. Germline V gene data show CDR1 as LNHDA and CDR2 as SQIVND (reference sequence). This CDR3 is built from 15 residues.

The gene calls are TRBV6-1 and TRBJ1-6; the match to TRBD1 covers 7 bases. Germline V gene data show CDR1 as MNHNS and CDR2 as SASEGT. V was clipped by 1 base and J by 7 bases; unmatched bases: 4. The CDR3 sequence is 15 residues long. The CDR3 coding sequence is TGTGCCAGCAGTGAAGACAGGGGAGGAAATTCACCCCTCCACTTT. Protein: CASSEDRGGNSPLHF.

This rearrangement joins TRBV3-1 (or the pseudogene TRBV3-2) to TRBJ1-6; TRBD1 is a possible D gene (5 bases). V dropped 2 bases and J dropped 3 bases, with 8 bases sitting between them. Looked up from germline, CDR1 is LGHDT and CDR2 is YNNKEL (reference sequence). The CDR3 has 15 residues. CDR3 DNA sequence: TGTGCCAGCAGCCAAAGGGGCAGCTATAATTCACCCCTCCACTTT. It translates to CASSQRGSYNSPLHF.

In this sample, this clone turned up once. The chain has TRBV5-8 and TRBJ1-1, with D possibly TRBD1 on 5 matching bases. There are 14 residues in the CDR3. Trimming took off 0 bases at V and 6 bases at J, with 12 bases between the two ends. Per germline, CDR1 SGHTS and CDR2 YDEGEE. CDR3 nucleotides: TGTGCCAGCAGCTTGGTCGCGTCAGGGCCTGAAGCTTTCTTT. Translated: CASSLVASGPEAFF.

V gene TRBV3-1 (or the pseudogene TRBV3-2) combines with J gene TRBJ1-1; D call uncertain. Trimming removed 7 bases at V and 4 bases at J, with 16 bases between. The CDR3 consists of 14 residues. Per the germline V gene, CDR1 is LGHDT and CDR2 is YNNKEL (reference sequence). CDR3 in amino acids: CASTPGRVPTEAFF. Here the CDR3 DNA reads TGTGCCAGCACCCCGGGAAGGGTCCCCACTGAAGCTTTCTTT.

The chain combines TRBV6-5 with TRBJ2-4, with D perhaps TRBD2 (6 bases). The length of the CDR3 is 16 residues. V dropped 1 base and J dropped 0 bases, with 10 bases sitting between them. The germline V gene encodes CDR1 MNHEY and CDR2 SVGAGI. The DNA for the CDR3 is TGTGCCAGCAGTTACTGGGGGGATCTAGCCAAAAACATTCAGTACTTC. Its protein product is CASSYWGDLAKNIQYF.

This chain uses TRBV18 with TRBJ2-7; the D gene is possibly TRBD2 (6 bases). Trimming stripped 5 bases from V and 0 bases from J, with 11 bases between. CDR3 size: 14 residues. Germline values: CDR1 KGHSH, CDR2 LQKENI. This CDR3 is CASSGLGGSYEQYF. The CDR3 region has the DNA TGTGCCAGCTCAGGGCTGGGGGGCTCCTACGAGCAGTACTTC. Full variable domain (outside the CDR3, taken from reference TRBV18 and TRBJ2-7): NAGVMQNPRHLVRRRGQEARLRCSPMKGHSHVYWYRQLPEEGLKFMVYLQKENIIDESGMPKERFSAEFPKEGPSILRIQQVVRGDSAAYFCASSGLGGSYEQYFGPGTRLTVT.

J is TRBJ1-2 and V is TRBV9; tentative D call: TRBD1 (6 bases). Germline V gene data show CDR1 as SGDLS and CDR2 as YYNGEE. The germline V and J ends were trimmed by 2 bases and 1 base, with 9 bases remaining between them. The CDR3 is 14 amino acids. CDR3 nucleotides: TGTGCCAGCAGCGTCCAGGGGCTTAACTATGGCTACACCTTC. Translation: CASSVQGLNYGYTF.

The chain is built from TRBV7-3 and TRBJ1-2; TRBD1 matches at 7 bases. The ends lost 5 bases at V and 4 bases at J; junction bases unmatched: 13. Germline V gene data show CDR1 as SGHTA and CDR2 as FQGTGA. This CDR3 region has 16 residues. This CDR3 is CASSPTRGTAAYGYTF. CDR3 DNA: TGTGCCAGCAGCCCTACTCGCGGGACAGCAGCCTATGGCTACACCTTC.

This chain joins TRBV27 and TRBJ2-3; perhaps TRBD2 as D (6 bases). V lost 0 bases, J lost 1 base, and 8 bases lay in between. CDR1 MNHEY and CDR2 SMNVEV come from the germline V gene (reference sequence). CDR3 length equals 15 residues. CDR3 residues: CASSLSPGGTDTQYF. CDR3 sequence (DNA): TGTGCCAGCAGTTTATCCCCGGGGGGCACAGATACGCAGTATTTT.

V gene TRBV2 combines with J gene TRBJ2-5, with a tentative D call TRBD1 (6 bases). This CDR3 comprises 15 residues. V lost 6 bases and J lost 5, with 19 bases in between. Germline V gene lookup returns CDR1 SNHLY and CDR2 FYNNEI. The CDR3 region is CASRQGSSRIETQYF. In DNA form, the CDR3 reads TGTGCCAGCAGGCAGGGGAGTAGCCGGATTGAGACCCAGTACTTC.

The rearrangement uses TRBV5-6 and TRBJ1-5, with 9 nucleotides matching TRBD1. V was clipped by 3 bases and J by 5 bases; unmatched bases: 9. The CDR3 runs to 16 residues. Per the germline V gene, CDR1 is SGHDT and CDR2 is YYEEEE. The CDR3 sequence is CASSSYYRGQDQPQHF. As DNA, the CDR3 is TGTGCCAGCAGCTCATATTACAGGGGGCAGGATCAGCCCCAGCATTTT.

The chain has TRBV19 and TRBJ2-7, with D perhaps TRBD1 (7 bases). The CDR3 is made up of 11 amino acids. The germline V gene has CDR1 LNHDA and CDR2 SQIVND (reference sequence). V dropped 9 bases and J dropped 7 bases, with 13 bases sitting between them. For the CDR3, the DNA is TGTGCCAGACACCAGGGGGGAGAGCAGTACTTC. Translating it yields CARHQGGEQYF.

V gene TRBV2 combines with J gene TRBJ1-5; 7 bases are a match to TRBD1. This CDR3 comprises 15 residues. Germline CDR1 SNHLY, CDR2 FYNNEI. With V trimmed by 1 base and J by 7 bases, 7 bases remained unmatched. This chain's CDR3 is CASSEGRGTGQPQHF. CDR3 nucleotide sequence: TGTGCCAGCAGTGAAGGCAGGGGGACGGGGCAGCCCCAGCATTTT.